The 20 T cell receptor beta chains in this list originate from one sample, sequenced in a study of shared T cell receptors in the human thymus. Only in-frame clones appear in the TCRdb table, and some are missing; sequencing was by immunoSEQ multiplex PCR. This sample yields around 730,000 clones, of which 75% to 90% are seen a single time; under 0.012% belongs to the top ten. The sample also formed part of further work on human thymus T cells.

Sequencing was done on a sample of thymocytes. All receptors derive from a girl under three years old with a congenital heart defect.

The J gene is TRBJ1-1, the V gene TRBV6-6, with TRBD1 matching over 7 bases. V was pared by 5 bases and J by 1 base, with 4 bases of the junction left unmatched. Germline V lookup: CDR1 MNHNY, CDR2 SVGAGI (reference sequence). There are 14 residues in the CDR3. The CDR3 DNA is TGTGCCAGCAGTACCAACAGGGGGAACACTGAAGCTTTCTTT. Amino acids: CASSTNRGNTEAFF.

V usage is TRBV5-1 and J usage is TRBJ2-7, with 10 bases fitting TRBD2. The junction had 10 bases not matched to a gene; V was cut back by 1 base and J by 3 bases. Germline V lookup: CDR1 SGHRS, CDR2 YFSETQ. The CDR3 has 17 residues. The DNA of the CDR3 is TGCGCCAGCAGCTTGTCACTGTGTGAGCGGGGGGGCTACGAGCAGTACTTC. Its translation is CASSLSLCERGGYEQYF.

The gene calls are TRBV14 and TRBJ2-5, with 7 bases identical to TRBD1. The CDR3 spans 15 residues. V lost 1 base to trimming and J lost 5 bases; unmatched junction nucleotides: 7. Germline loops: CDR1 SGHDN, CDR2 FVKESK. The CDR3 sequence is CASSQVGQEVETQYF. The CDR3 region has the DNA TGTGCCAGCAGCCAAGTCGGACAGGAGGTGGAGACCCAGTACTTC.

This rearrangement joins TRBV29-1 to TRBJ2-5; D is unresolved. The CDR3 is made up of 14 amino acids. Germline CDR1 SQVTM, CDR2 ANQGSEA. The germline V and J ends were trimmed by 5 bases and 6 bases, with 19 bases remaining between them. The CDR3 region is CSVRRVLQAKTQYF. The DNA for the CDR3 is TGCAGCGTTCGGCGAGTCCTCCAGGCAAAGACCCAGTACTTC.

Written as DNA, the CDR3 is TGTGCCAGCAGCTCTGGACAGCTAATTCGGAACGAGCAGTACTTC. Protein: CASSSGQLIRNEQYF. V is TRBV7-9 and J is TRBJ2-7, with D perhaps matching TRBD1 (6 bases). The CDR3 has 15 amino acids. Trimming cost V 4 bases and J 5 bases, with 18 bases left between them. In germline, CDR1 is SEHNR, CDR2 FQNEAQ (reference sequence).

This sequence joins TRBV11-2 and TRBJ2-1; tentatively, D is TRBD2 (6 bases). The CDR3 length is 15 residues. V lost 0 bases, J lost 8 bases, and 14 bases lay in between. Looked up from germline, CDR1 is SGHAT and CDR2 is FQNNGV. The CDR3 sequence: CASSLEVGREDEQFF. The CDR3 bases are TGTGCCAGCAGCTTAGAAGTGGGCAGGGAGGATGAGCAGTTCTTC. The whole variable domain, remainder taken from reference TRBV11-2 and TRBJ2-1, is EAGVAQSPRYKIIEKRQSVAFWCNPISGHATLYWYQQILGQGPKLLIQFQNNGVVDDSQLPKDRFSAERLKGVDSTLKIQPAKLEDSAVYLCASSLEVGREDEQFFGPGTRLTVL.

The J gene is TRBJ1-4, the V gene TRBV4-3, with 9 bases lining up with TRBD1. Trimming took 2 bases from V and 0 from J; bases not matched to a gene: 4. CDR3 length: 17 residues. CDR1 and CDR2 from the germline V gene are LGHNA and YSLEER. The CDR3 loop is CASSQTGGRSTNEKLFF. CDR3 bases: TGCGCCAGCAGCCAAACAGGGGGCCGATCAACTAATGAAAAACTGTTTTTT.

This rearrangement joins TRBV27 to TRBJ2-5; 7 bases are a match to TRBD1. Germline CDR1 reads MNHEY; CDR2 reads SMNVEV (reference sequence). Germline trimming cut 3 bases from V and 5 bases from J; bases unmatched to any gene: 9. The CDR3 runs 15 residues. CDR3 sequence reads: CASSFAGRGWETQYF. For the CDR3, the DNA is TGTGCCAGCAGTTTTGCCGGCAGGGGGTGGGAGACCCAGTACTTC.

The chain combines TRBV18 with TRBJ1-3; TRBD1 aligns across 7 bases. The CDR3 length is 17 residues. Germline V gives CDR1 KGHSH, CDR2 LQKENI. V gave up 3 bases and J gave up 0 bases; unmatched junction bases: 8. For the CDR3, the DNA is TGTGCCAGCTCACCGCCTGCGACAGGGTACTCTGGAAACACCATATATTTT. Protein sequence: CASSPPATGYSGNTIYF.

The chain links TRBV5-1 to TRBJ2-1; 8 bases map to TRBD1. Germline V gene data show CDR1 as SGHRS and CDR2 as YFSETQ. The V and J ends lost 3 bases and 4 bases, in that order; junction bases with no gene match: 6. This CDR3 contains 15 residues. The CDR3 protein is CASSCRRQGYNEQFF. CDR3 bases: TGCGCCAGCAGCTGCAGAAGACAGGGGTACAATGAGCAGTTCTTC.

V and J are TRBV6-6 and TRBJ2-7; the D gene is possibly TRBD1 (6 bases). Trimming removed 6 bases at V and 6 bases at J, with 18 bases between. The CDR3 length is 14 residues. The germline V gene has CDR1 MNHNY and CDR2 SVGAGI (reference sequence). In DNA, the CDR3 is TGTGCCAGCAGCACAGGGTCAACCGACTGCGAGCAGTACTTC. Its translation: CASSTGSTDCEQYF.

This chain joins TRBV5-1 and TRBJ2-5; maybe TRBD1 (6 bases). Germline loops: CDR1 SGHRS, CDR2 YFSETQ. V shed 7 bases and J shed 1 base, with 17 bases lying between them. This CDR3 has 15 amino acids. The DNA of the CDR3 is TGCGCCAGCGCCGGTTGGACAGTCAGCCAAGAGACCCAGTACTTC. It translates to CASAGWTVSQETQYF.

The gene calls are TRBV28 and TRBJ2-2; 9 bases are a match to TRBD2. The V gene's germline CDR1 is MDHEN and CDR2 SYDVKM. The CDR3 has 16 amino acids. J lost 1 base, V lost 3 bases, and 3 bases had no gene match. In DNA, the CDR3 is TGTGCCAGCAGTTTTGGGACTAGCCTGAACACCGGGGAGCTGTTTTTT. Residues: CASSFGTSLNTGELFF.

The chain has TRBV12-5 and TRBJ2-3; 7 nucleotides match TRBD1. CDR3 size: 18 residues. Germline V CDR1 and CDR2: LGHNT, FRNRAP. Losses at the gene ends were 2 bases for V and 4 bases for J; bases not matched to a gene: 15. CDR3 sequence: CASGLTARQGDRADTQYF. The DNA for the CDR3 is TGTGCTAGTGGTTTGACCGCTAGACAGGGAGATCGGGCAGATACGCAGTATTTT.

The chain employs TRBV25-1 and TRBJ1-1; D gene unclear. Trimming shortened V by 4 bases and J by 6 bases, and 15 bases separated the two germline ends. The CDR3 is 14 amino acids. Germline V gene sequence: CDR1 MGHDK, CDR2 SYGVNS. The CDR3 nucleotides are TGTGCCAGCAGTGCCAGAATCGAACATTCTGAAGCTTTCTTT. This sequence encodes CASSARIEHSEAFF.

The rearrangement joins TRBV6-6 to TRBJ2-5, with 13 bases identical to TRBD2. J was trimmed by 2 bases and V by 6 bases; bases with no gene match: 0. The germline V gene has CDR1 MNHNY and CDR2 SVGAGI (reference sequence). CDR3 length: 14 residues. DNA of the CDR3: TGTGCCAGCAGGACTAGCGGGGGGCAAGAGACCCAGTACTTC. Encoded protein: CASRTSGGQETQYF.

The sample holds one count of this clone. The CDR3 DNA is TGTGCCATCGGCGAAGCGGGGGGGCTGAACACCGGGGAGCTGTTTTTT. It is translated as CAIGEAGGLNTGELFF. The V call is TRBV10-3, the J call TRBJ2-2; 10 bases fit TRBD2. Germline assignment: CDR1 ENHRY and CDR2 SYGVKD. V gave up 8 bases and J gave up 1 base; unmatched junction bases: 7. This CDR3 spans 16 amino acids.

The rearrangement joins TRBV18 to TRBJ1-2; possible D gene TRBD1, 5 bases. The CDR3 sequence is 13 residues long. Trimming pared 3 bases from V and 4 bases from J, leaving 9 bases between. The V gene's germline CDR1 is KGHSH and CDR2 LQKENI. CDR3: CASSPLGPYGYTF. As DNA, the CDR3 is TGTGCCAGCTCACCTCTGGGGCCCTATGGCTACACCTTC.

A remark on this clone: This sample includes further DNA sequences coding for the same CDR3. The chain recombines TRBV19 with TRBJ1-6; possibly TRBD1 for D (6 bases). V was cut by 6 bases and J by 3 bases, with 9 bases left in between. The CDR3 extends over 14 amino acids. Germline lookup yields CDR1 LNHDA and CDR2 SQIVND (reference sequence). DNA of the CDR3: TGTGCCAGTAGCCCGGACAGCTATAATTCACCCCTCCACTTT. Translated: CASSPDSYNSPLHF.

The V and J genes are TRBV5-4 and TRBJ2-3; D is ambiguous. The germline V and J ends were trimmed by 4 bases and 1 base, with 10 bases remaining between them. Germline assignment: CDR1 SGHNT and CDR2 YYREEE (reference sequence). This CDR3 has 14 amino acids. The CDR3 region has the DNA TGTGCCAGCAGCCCGACGGCGGGCACAGATACGCAGTATTTT. Translating it yields CASSPTAGTDTQYF.